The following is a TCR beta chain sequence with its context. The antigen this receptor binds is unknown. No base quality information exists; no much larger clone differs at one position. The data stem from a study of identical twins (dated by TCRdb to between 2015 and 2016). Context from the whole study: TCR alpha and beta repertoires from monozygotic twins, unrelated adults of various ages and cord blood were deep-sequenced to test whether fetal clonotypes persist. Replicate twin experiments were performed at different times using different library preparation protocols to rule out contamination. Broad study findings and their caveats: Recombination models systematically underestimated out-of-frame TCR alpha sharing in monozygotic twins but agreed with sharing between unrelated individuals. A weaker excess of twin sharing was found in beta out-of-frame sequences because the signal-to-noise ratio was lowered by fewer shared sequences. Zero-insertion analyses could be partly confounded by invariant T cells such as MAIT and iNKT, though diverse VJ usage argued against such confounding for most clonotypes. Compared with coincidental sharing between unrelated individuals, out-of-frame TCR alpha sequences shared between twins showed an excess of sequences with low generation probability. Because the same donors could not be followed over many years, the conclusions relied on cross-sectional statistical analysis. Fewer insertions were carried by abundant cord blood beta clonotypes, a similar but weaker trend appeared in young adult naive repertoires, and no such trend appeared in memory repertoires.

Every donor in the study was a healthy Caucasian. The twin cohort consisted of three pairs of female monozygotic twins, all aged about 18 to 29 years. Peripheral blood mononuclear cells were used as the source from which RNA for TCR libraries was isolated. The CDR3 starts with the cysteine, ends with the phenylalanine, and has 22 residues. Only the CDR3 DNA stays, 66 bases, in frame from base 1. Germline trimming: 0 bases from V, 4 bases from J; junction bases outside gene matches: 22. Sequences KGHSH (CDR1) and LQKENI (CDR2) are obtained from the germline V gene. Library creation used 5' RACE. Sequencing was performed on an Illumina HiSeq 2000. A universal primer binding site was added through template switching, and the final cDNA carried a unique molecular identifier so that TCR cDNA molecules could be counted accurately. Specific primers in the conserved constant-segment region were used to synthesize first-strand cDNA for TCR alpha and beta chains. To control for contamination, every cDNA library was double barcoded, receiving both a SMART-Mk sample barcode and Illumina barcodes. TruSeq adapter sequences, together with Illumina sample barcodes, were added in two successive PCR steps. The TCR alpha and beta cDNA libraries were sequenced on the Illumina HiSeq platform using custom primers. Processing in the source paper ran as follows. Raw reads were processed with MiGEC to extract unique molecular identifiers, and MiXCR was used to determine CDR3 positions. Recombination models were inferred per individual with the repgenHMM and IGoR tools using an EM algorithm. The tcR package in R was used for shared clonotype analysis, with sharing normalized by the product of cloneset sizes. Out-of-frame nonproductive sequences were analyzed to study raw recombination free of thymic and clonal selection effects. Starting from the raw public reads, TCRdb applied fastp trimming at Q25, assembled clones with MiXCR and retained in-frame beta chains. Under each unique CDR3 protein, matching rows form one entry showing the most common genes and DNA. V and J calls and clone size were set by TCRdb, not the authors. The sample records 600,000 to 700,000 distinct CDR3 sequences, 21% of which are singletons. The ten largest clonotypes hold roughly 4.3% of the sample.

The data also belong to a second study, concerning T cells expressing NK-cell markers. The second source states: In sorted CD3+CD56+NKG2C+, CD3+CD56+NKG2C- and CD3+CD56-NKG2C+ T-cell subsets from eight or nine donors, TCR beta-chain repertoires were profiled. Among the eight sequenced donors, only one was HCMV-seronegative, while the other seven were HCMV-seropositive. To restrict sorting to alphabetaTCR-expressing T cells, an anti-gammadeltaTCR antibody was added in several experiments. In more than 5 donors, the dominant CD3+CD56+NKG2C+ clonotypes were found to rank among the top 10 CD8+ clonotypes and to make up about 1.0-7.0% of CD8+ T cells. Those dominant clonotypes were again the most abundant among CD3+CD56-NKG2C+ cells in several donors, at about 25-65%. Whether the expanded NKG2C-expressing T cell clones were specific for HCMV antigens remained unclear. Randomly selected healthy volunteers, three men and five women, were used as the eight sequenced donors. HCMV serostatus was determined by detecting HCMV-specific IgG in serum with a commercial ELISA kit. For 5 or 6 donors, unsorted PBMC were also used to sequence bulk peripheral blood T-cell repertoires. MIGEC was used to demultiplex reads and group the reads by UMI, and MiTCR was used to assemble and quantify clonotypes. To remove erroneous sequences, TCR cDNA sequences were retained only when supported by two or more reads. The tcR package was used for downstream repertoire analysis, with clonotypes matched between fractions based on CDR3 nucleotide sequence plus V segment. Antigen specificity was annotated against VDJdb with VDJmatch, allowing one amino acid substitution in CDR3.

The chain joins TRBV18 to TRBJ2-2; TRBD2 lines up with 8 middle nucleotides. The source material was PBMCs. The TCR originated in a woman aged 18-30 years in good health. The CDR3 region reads CASSPPPRTTKREGQGTGELFF. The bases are TGTGCCAGCTCACCACCTCCCAGGACGACTAAACGGGAGGGCCAGGGCACCGGGGAGCTGTTTTTT.